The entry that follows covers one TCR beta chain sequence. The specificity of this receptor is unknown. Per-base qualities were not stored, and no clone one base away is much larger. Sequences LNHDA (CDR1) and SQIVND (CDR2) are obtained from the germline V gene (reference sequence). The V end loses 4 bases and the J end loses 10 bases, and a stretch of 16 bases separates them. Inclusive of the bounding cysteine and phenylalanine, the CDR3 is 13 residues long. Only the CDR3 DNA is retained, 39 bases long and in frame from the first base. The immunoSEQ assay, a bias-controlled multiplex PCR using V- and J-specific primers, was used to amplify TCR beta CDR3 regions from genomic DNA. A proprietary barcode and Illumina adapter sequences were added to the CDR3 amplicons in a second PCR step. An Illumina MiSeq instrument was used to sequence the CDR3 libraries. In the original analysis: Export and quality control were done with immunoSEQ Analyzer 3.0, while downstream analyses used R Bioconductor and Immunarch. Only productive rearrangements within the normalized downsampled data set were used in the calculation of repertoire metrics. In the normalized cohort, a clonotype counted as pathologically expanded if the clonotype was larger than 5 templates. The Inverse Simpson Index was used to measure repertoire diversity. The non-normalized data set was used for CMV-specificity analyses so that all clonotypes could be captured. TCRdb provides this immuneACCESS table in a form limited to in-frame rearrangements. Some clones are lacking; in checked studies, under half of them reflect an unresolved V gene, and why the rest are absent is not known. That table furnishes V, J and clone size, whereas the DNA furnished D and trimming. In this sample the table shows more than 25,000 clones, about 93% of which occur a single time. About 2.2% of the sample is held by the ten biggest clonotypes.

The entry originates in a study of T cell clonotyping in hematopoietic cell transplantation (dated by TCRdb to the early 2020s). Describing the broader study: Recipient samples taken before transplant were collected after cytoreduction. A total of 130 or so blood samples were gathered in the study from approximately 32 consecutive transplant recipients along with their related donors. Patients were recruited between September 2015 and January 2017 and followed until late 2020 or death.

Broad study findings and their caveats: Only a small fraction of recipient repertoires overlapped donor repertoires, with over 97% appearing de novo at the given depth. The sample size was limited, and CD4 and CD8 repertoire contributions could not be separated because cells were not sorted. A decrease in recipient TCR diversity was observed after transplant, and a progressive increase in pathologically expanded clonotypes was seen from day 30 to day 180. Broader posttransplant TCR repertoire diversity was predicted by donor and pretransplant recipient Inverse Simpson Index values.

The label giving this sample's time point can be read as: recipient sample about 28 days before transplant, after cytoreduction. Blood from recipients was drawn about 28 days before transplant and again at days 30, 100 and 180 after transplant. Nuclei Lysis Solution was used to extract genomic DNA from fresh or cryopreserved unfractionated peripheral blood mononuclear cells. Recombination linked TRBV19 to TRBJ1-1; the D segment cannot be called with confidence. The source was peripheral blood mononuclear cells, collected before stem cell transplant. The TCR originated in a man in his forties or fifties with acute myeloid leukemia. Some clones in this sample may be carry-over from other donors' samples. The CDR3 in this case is CASSTIGPSSAFF. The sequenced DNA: TGTGCCAGTAGTACGATCGGGCCCTCTTCAGCTTTCTTT.